These 23 T cell receptor beta chains were all obtained from the same sample, sequenced in a study of response to subunit inactivated influenza vaccine. TCRdb recomputed calls from the RT-PCR reads with MiXCR, one row per CDR3 protein. This sample has hundreds of thousands of distinct CDR3 sequences, with roughly 15% found just once. The input for sequencing was PBMCs from blood, taken roughly 2 weeks before vaccination. The receptor set was obtained from a man in his fifties who received an inactivated influenza vaccine.

The chain is built from TRBV13 and TRBJ2-5; D uncertain. Trimming cost V 5 bases and J 5 bases, with 15 bases left between them. This CDR3 region has 14 residues. CDR1 and CDR2 from the germline V gene are PRHDT and FYEKMQ (reference sequence). CDR3 region: CASSLTEGDETQYF. DNA for the CDR3: TGTGCCAGCAGCCTAACCGAAGGTGACGAGACCCAGTACTTC.

The rearrangement joins TRBV15 to TRBJ1-3; no clear D gene. V gave up 0 bases and J gave up 2 bases, with 8 bases separating them. The germline gives CDR1 LNHNV, CDR2 YYDKDF (reference sequence). This CDR3 contains 15 residues. CDR3: CATSRDAEAGNTIYF. The DNA of the CDR3 is TGTGCCACCAGCAGAGATGCGGAGGCTGGAAACACCATATATTTT. Based on the CDR3 plus reference TRBV15 and TRBJ1-3, the full variable domain is DAMVIQNPRYQVTQFGKPVTLSCSQTLNHNVMYWYQQKSSQAPKLLFHYYDKDFNNEADTPDNFQSRRPNTSFCFLDIRSPGLGDTAMYLCATSRDAEAGNTIYFGEGSWLTVV.

The gene calls are TRBV6-5 and TRBJ1-6; TRBD1 matches at 7 bases. Germline V gene lookup returns CDR1 MNHEY and CDR2 SVGAGI. V was clipped by 4 bases and J by 9 bases; unmatched bases: 18. CDR3 length equals 18 residues. The CDR3 nucleotides are TGTGCCAGCAGTTTCCTCCGGGACAGTCACCCGGGTGGTTCACCCCTCCACTTT. This sequence encodes CASSFLRDSHPGGSPLHF.

The chain carries TRBV20-1 and TRBJ1-2; 8 bases align to TRBD1. Per the germline V gene, CDR1 is DFQATT and CDR2 is SNEGSKA (reference sequence). There are 16 residues in the CDR3. The trim removed 6 bases at V and 4 bases at J, leaving 16 bases unmatched. The CDR3: CSAASPHFQGAYGYTF. CDR3 coding DNA: TGCAGTGCCGCTTCCCCGCATTTCCAGGGGGCCTATGGCTACACCTTC.

This clonotype was observed a few times. The chain carries TRBV12-3 or TRBV12-4 and TRBJ2-7; 11 nucleotides line up with TRBD2. Losses at the gene ends were 3 bases for V and 3 bases for J; bases not matched to a gene: 1. The CDR3 has 14 amino acids. CDR3 residues: CASSFSGGVYEQYF. CDR3 bases: TGTGCCAGCAGTTTTAGCGGGGGGGTCTACGAGCAGTACTTC.

This chain links TRBV7-2 with TRBJ1-2, with a tentative D call TRBD1 (6 bases). V was clipped by 1 base and J by 3 bases, with 15 bases between them. The CDR3 spans 16 residues. Germline V CDR1 and CDR2: SGHTA, FQGNSA. The CDR3 DNA reads as TGTGCCAGCAGCTTAGGAGCGCAGGGGCTCGACTATGGCTACACCTTC. It codes for CASSLGAQGLDYGYTF.

The chain joins TRBV7-2 to TRBJ2-7, with D tentatively TRBD1 (6 bases). The length of the CDR3 is 14 residues. Germline V CDR1 and CDR2: SGHTA, FQGNSA. Trimming cost V 5 bases and J 2 bases, with 13 bases left between them. CDR3 loop: CASSQRTVAYEQYF. The CDR3 DNA is TGTGCCAGCAGCCAAAGGACAGTGGCCTACGAGCAGTACTTC. The full variable domain, rest sourced from reference TRBV7-2 and TRBJ2-7, is GAGVSQSPSNKVTEKGKDVELRCDPISGHTALYWYRQSLGQGLEFLIYFQGNSAPDKSGLPSDRFSAERTGGSVSTLTIQRTQQEDSAVYLCASSQRTVAYEQYFGPGTRLTVT.

This rearrangement joins TRBV27 to TRBJ2-5; no firm D call. Germline CDR1 reads MNHEY; CDR2 reads SMNVEV (reference sequence). Trimming removed 2 bases from V and 3 bases from J, with 7 bases in between. The CDR3 is made up of 13 amino acids. CDR3 region: CASSLRRKETQYF. The CDR3 region has the DNA TGTGCCAGCAGTTTAAGACGGAAAGAGACCCAGTACTTC.

V and J are TRBV9 and TRBJ2-7; D not resolved. Trimming removed 4 bases at V and 3 bases at J, with 11 bases between. Looked up from germline, CDR1 is SGDLS and CDR2 is YYNGEE. The CDR3 spans 13 residues. The CDR3 spells CASSPPGDYEQYF. The CDR3 DNA is TGTGCCAGCAGCCCGCCCGGAGACTACGAGCAGTACTTC.

This clonotype was counted ten times or more. This is likely a read error, given that the CDR3 carries no conserved phenylalanine or tryptophan at its end. The V gene is TRBV15, the J gene TRBJ1-1; the D gene is possibly TRBD1 (5 bases). The CDR3 sequence is 12 residues long. Germline assignment: CDR1 LNHNV and CDR2 YYDKDF (reference sequence). With 0 bases removed from V and 11 bases from J, the gap between germline ends came to 10 bases. The CDR3 is CATSRDGDGAFL. Here the CDR3 DNA reads TGTGCCACCAGCAGAGACGGGGACGGGGCTTTCCTT.

The chain employs TRBV5-1 and TRBJ2-3; weak D call: TRBD2 (6 bases). With 0 bases removed from V and 5 bases from J, the gap between germline ends came to 16 bases. Germline CDR1 SGHRS, CDR2 YFSETQ. CDR3 length: 16 amino acids. CDR3 loop: CASSLAIGGGLDTQYF. CDR3 nucleotide sequence: TGCGCCAGCAGCTTGGCCATCGGGGGTGGCTTAGATACGCAGTATTTT. Complete variable domain (other parts from reference TRBV5-1 and TRBJ2-3): KAGVTQTPRYLIKTRGQQVTLSCSPISGHRSVSWYQQTPGQGLQFLFEYFSETQRNKGNFPGRFSGRQFSNSRSEMNVSTLELGDSALYLCASSLAIGGGLDTQYFGPGTRLTVL.

This sequence joins TRBV28 and TRBJ2-1; 14 positions agree with TRBD2. V was clipped by 2 bases and J by 0 bases; unmatched bases: 18. This CDR3 is built from 23 residues. Germline assignment: CDR1 MDHEN and CDR2 SYDVKM. The CDR3 DNA sequence: TGTGCCAGCAGTTTAATACGAGGGACTAGCGGGAGTGGGGGAAAGAGCTCCTACAATGAGCAGTTCTTC. It yields the protein CASSLIRGTSGSGGKSSYNEQFF.

The J gene is TRBJ2-6, the V gene TRBV18, with D perhaps given as TRBD1 or TRBD2 (6 bases each). Per the germline V gene, CDR1 is KGHSH and CDR2 is LQKENI. This CDR3 contains 18 residues. Trimming removed 2 bases from V and 0 bases from J, with 14 bases in between. The CDR3 protein is CASSPDGGGYSGANVLTF. The CDR3, as DNA: TGTGCCAGCTCACCAGACGGGGGCGGATACTCTGGGGCCAACGTCCTGACTTTC.

The chain employs TRBV7-2 and TRBJ1-1, with D uncertain. V shed 1 base and J shed 4 bases, with 10 bases lying between them. Germline assignment: CDR1 SGHTA and CDR2 FQGNSA. This CDR3 has 14 amino acids. CDR3 DNA: TGTGCCAGCAGCTTAGACCTCTTGAGCACTGAAGCTTTCTTT. Translating it yields CASSLDLLSTEAFF.

This clonotype has only a few counts. V is TRBV12-3 or TRBV12-4 and J is TRBJ2-5; 8 bases map to TRBD2. This CDR3 is built from 15 residues. Trimming took 3 bases from V and 5 from J; bases not matched to a gene: 8. The CDR3 sequence: CASSLDSGGMETQYF. As DNA, the CDR3 is TGTGCCAGCAGTTTGGACAGCGGGGGAATGGAGACCCAGTACTTC.

This CDR3 is CASSLTGGTPGYTF. DNA for the CDR3: TGTGCCAGCAGTTTAACAGGGGGAACCCCTGGCTACACCTTC. This chain links TRBV12-3 or TRBV12-4 with TRBJ1-2; 8 positions match TRBD1. The CDR3 has 14 residues. V was pared by 2 bases and J by 7 bases, with 6 bases of the junction left unmatched.

This clonotype came up many times. This chain joins TRBV20-1 and TRBJ2-7; 9 nucleotides line up with TRBD2. The CDR3 length is 16 residues. Germline trimming cut 1 base from V and 4 bases from J; bases unmatched to any gene: 11. CDR1 and CDR2 from the germline V gene are DFQATT and SNEGSKA (reference sequence). CDR3 sequence: CSARVGGAGGLYEQYF. CDR3 coding DNA: TGCAGTGCTAGAGTCGGTGGTGCGGGAGGGTTGTACGAGCAGTACTTC.

This chain uses TRBV2 with TRBJ2-3, with D possibly being TRBD1 (7 bases). This CDR3 region has 15 residues. Germline assignment: CDR1 SNHLY and CDR2 FYNNEI. Trimming took off 6 bases at V and 4 bases at J, with 17 bases between the two ends. The DNA for the CDR3 is TGTGCCAGCAGCGGAGACAGGGACTGGGCAGATACGCAGTATTTT. Its protein is CASSGDRDWADTQYF.

The V gene is TRBV6-2 or TRBV6-3, the J gene TRBJ1-2, with TRBD1 as a possible D gene (6 bases). From germline, CDR1 is MNHEY and CDR2 SVGEGT. V was cut by 5 bases and J by 4 bases, with 14 bases left in between. The CDR3 has 14 amino acids. As DNA, the CDR3 is TGTGCCAGCAGTACCGGACAGCCCGTCTATGGCTACACCTTC. Its translation: CASSTGQPVYGYTF.

There are many counts of this clonotype. V usage is TRBV7-2 and J usage is TRBJ1-6, with D unresolved. The V end was cut by 1 base, the J end by 8 bases, with 6 bases between. Germline CDR1 SGHTA, CDR2 FQGNSA. This CDR3 spans 13 amino acids. The CDR3 nucleotides read TGTGCCAGCAGCTTAGAATGGGATTCACCCCTCCACTTT. This translates into CASSLEWDSPLHF.

This clonotype was observed a few times. V usage is TRBV14 and J usage is TRBJ1-5; maybe TRBD1 (5 bases). CDR3 length: 17 residues. V was cut by 5 bases and J by 1 base, with 18 bases left in between. Looked up from germline, CDR1 is SGHDN and CDR2 is FVKESK. The CDR3 DNA reads as TGTGCCAGCAGCTTCCATAGGGGCCTTAAGAGCAATCAGCCCCAGCATTTT. Translation gives CASSFHRGLKSNQPQHF.

V and J are TRBV5-1 and TRBJ1-1, with TRBD1 as a possible D gene (5 bases). Germline CDR1 SGHRS, CDR2 YFSETQ. This CDR3 has 14 amino acids. Trimming removed 1 base at V and 4 bases at J, with 11 bases between. The CDR3 DNA reads as TGCGCCAGCAGCTTGACACGGGGGGGCACTGAAGCTTTCTTT. Translated: CASSLTRGGTEAFF.

The gene calls are TRBV7-9 and TRBJ2-5; 7 bases match TRBD2. The CDR3 extends over 15 amino acids. The trim removed 5 bases at V and 1 base at J, leaving 7 bases unmatched. Germline CDR1 and CDR2: SEHNR and FQNEAQ (reference sequence). The CDR3 sequence: CASSVQGGAQETQYF. In DNA form, the CDR3 reads TGTGCCAGCAGCGTCCAGGGAGGGGCCCAAGAGACCCAGTACTTC.